This T cell receptor (beta chain) was observed in a study of cytomegalovirus exposure and HLA in healthy donors. Comment on this clone: Its antigen is undetermined.

Trimming took off 1 base at V and 0 bases at J, with 7 bases between the two ends. The CDR3 is 15 residues long. The germline V gene encodes CDR1 MNHEY and CDR2 SVGAGI. With 60 Vbeta and 13 Jbeta primers, the PCR was carried out. Sequenced by immunoSEQ multiplex PCR; TCRdb stores in-frame clones only, minus some. The data hold 60,000 to 90,000 clones, with roughly 64% observed a single time. Study-wide findings and caveats: Per published reports, the classifier diagnosed cytomegalovirus status with high specificity and sensitivity. CMV serostatus was the sole immune exposure information available.

This TCR was recovered from a man in his forties in good health and CMV-seropositive. Sequenced material: PBMCs. This chain links TRBV6-5 with TRBJ1-3, with a possible D match to TRBD1 (5 bases). The CDR3 region is CASSYFGGSGNTIYF. The CDR3 DNA is TGTGCCAGCAGTTACTTCGGGGGCTCTGGAAACACCATATATTTT.